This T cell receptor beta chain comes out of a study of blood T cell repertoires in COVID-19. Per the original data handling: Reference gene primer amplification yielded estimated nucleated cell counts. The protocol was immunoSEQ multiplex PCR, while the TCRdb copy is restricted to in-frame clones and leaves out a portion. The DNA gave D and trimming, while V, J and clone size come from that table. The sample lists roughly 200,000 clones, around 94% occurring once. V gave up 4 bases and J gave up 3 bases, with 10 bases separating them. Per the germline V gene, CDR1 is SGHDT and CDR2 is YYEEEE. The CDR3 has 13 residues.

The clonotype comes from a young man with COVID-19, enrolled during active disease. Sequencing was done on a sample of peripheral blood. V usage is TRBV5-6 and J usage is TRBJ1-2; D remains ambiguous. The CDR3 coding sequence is TGTGCCAGCAGCCCCCGGCGGTACTATGGCTACACCTTC. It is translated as CASSPRRYYGYTF. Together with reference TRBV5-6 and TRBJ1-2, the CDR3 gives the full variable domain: DAGVTQSPTHLIKTRGQQVTLRCSPKSGHDTVSWYQQALGQGPQFIFQYYEEEERQRGNFPDRFSGHQFPNYSSELNVNALLLGDSALYLCASSPRRYYGYTFGSGTRLTVV.